Listed below are T cell receptor beta chains from one sample, sequenced in a study of cytomegalovirus exposure and HLA in healthy donors. The protocol was immunoSEQ multiplex PCR, while the TCRdb copy is restricted to in-frame clones and leaves out a portion. The data show 60,000 to 75,000 clones, about 78% seen once. Sequenced: PBMCs. Receptors originate from a woman aged 35 to 49 in good health and CMV-seropositive. Each CDR3 is given with its conserved first and last residue. The D gene is left open where the match is weak. Size values are once, few and many counts, or a class for expanded clones, and some rows have none.

clone_size: -
d_call: -
v_call: TRBV5-1
j_call: TRBJ1-1
cdr3_length: 15
cdr3_aa: CASSLVAGGNTEAFF
cdr3_nt: TGCGCCAGCAGCTTGGTAGCCGGGGGTAACACTGAAGCTTTCTTT

clone_size: -
d_call: -
v_call: TRBV2
j_call: TRBJ2-3
cdr3_length: 11
cdr3_aa: CATPSGDTQYF
cdr3_nt: TGTGCCACCCCGTCCGGAGATACGCAGTATTTT

clone_size: -
d_call: TRBD2
v_call: TRBV5-1
j_call: TRBJ2-3
cdr3_length: 15
cdr3_aa: CASSLTSGSTDTQYF
cdr3_nt: TGCGCCAGCAGCTTGACTAGCGGAAGCACAGATACGCAGTATTTT

clone_size: -
d_call: -
v_call: TRBV5-4
j_call: TRBJ1-1
cdr3_length: 16
cdr3_aa: CASSDAGGRGRTEAFF
cdr3_nt: TGTGCCAGCAGCGATGCGGGAGGGCGAGGTCGGACTGAAGCTTTCTTT

clone_size: -
d_call: -
v_call: TRBV7-8
j_call: TRBJ1-2
cdr3_length: 16
cdr3_aa: CASSSPRGGSYYGYTF
cdr3_nt: TGTGCCAGCAGCAGTCCGAGAGGGGGATCGTACTATGGCTACACCTTC

clone_size: few
d_call: -
v_call: TRBV9
j_call: TRBJ1-1
cdr3_length: 13
cdr3_aa: CASSVAQNTEAFF
cdr3_nt: TGTGCCAGCAGCGTAGCACAGAACACTGAAGCTTTCTTT

clone_size: -
d_call: -
v_call: TRBV2
j_call: TRBJ1-2
cdr3_length: 17
cdr3_aa: CASSEADRGERVYGYTF
cdr3_nt: TGTGCCAGCAGTGAAGCCGACCGGGGTGAGCGGGTCTATGGCTACACCTTC

clone_size: -
d_call: -
v_call: TRBV5-1
j_call: TRBJ1-6
cdr3_length: 13
cdr3_aa: CASSTGTTSPLHF
cdr3_nt: TGCGCCAGCAGCACAGGGACAACGTCACCCCTCCACTTT

clone_size: -
d_call: TRBD1
v_call: TRBV15
j_call: TRBJ1-2
cdr3_length: 15
cdr3_aa: CATSKGQIQHKGYTF
cdr3_nt: TGTGCCACCAGCAAGGGACAGATCCAACACAAGGGCTACACCTTC

clone_size: few
d_call: -
v_call: TRBV11-3
j_call: TRBJ2-7
cdr3_length: 12
cdr3_aa: CASSAGAYEQYF
cdr3_nt: TGTGCCAGCAGTGCAGGGGCCTACGAGCAGTACTTC

clone_size: -
d_call: TRBD1
v_call: TRBV6-1
j_call: TRBJ1-2
cdr3_length: 15
cdr3_aa: CASSLERQGDHGYTF
cdr3_nt: TGTGCCAGCAGCCTAGAGAGACAGGGAGACCATGGCTACACCTTC

clone_size: -
d_call: -
v_call: TRBV5-1
j_call: TRBJ1-1
cdr3_length: 14
cdr3_aa: CASSLNIQNTEAFF
cdr3_nt: TGCGCCAGCAGCTTGAACATCCAGAACACTGAAGCTTTCTTT

clone_size: -
d_call: -
v_call: TRBV6-1
j_call: TRBJ1-3
cdr3_length: 14
cdr3_aa: CASSATGSGNTIYF
cdr3_nt: TGTGCCAGCAGTGCGACAGGTTCTGGAAACACCATATATTTT

clone_size: -
d_call: -
v_call: TRBV10-3
j_call: TRBJ1-1
cdr3_length: 13
cdr3_aa: CAISAERNTEAFF
cdr3_nt: TGTGCCATCAGTGCAGAGCGAAACACTGAAGCTTTCTTT

clone_size: once
d_call: -
v_call: TRBV6-1
j_call: TRBJ1-5
cdr3_length: 16
cdr3_aa: CASSERRGVSNQPQHF
cdr3_nt: TGTGCCAGCAGTGAAAGGCGCGGGGTGAGCAATCAGCCCCAGCATTTT

clone_size: -
d_call: -
v_call: TRBV7-9
j_call: TRBJ2-3
cdr3_length: 13
cdr3_aa: CSSSLSGTDTQYF
cdr3_nt: TGTTCCAGCAGCTTAAGCGGCACAGATACGCAGTATTTT

clone_size: -
d_call: -
v_call: TRBV5-1
j_call: TRBJ2-6
cdr3_length: 14
cdr3_aa: CATSGASGANVLTF
cdr3_nt: TGCGCCACCTCAGGGGCGTCTGGGGCCAACGTCCTGACTTTC

clone_size: -
d_call: TRBD2
v_call: TRBV5-4
j_call: TRBJ2-1
cdr3_length: 15
cdr3_aa: CASSPGRAGHNEQFF
cdr3_nt: TGTGCCAGCAGCCCGGGGAGGGCGGGCCACAATGAGCAGTTCTTC

clone_size: -
d_call: -
v_call: TRBV5-4
j_call: TRBJ2-1
cdr3_length: 14
cdr3_aa: CASQAQGSYNEQFF
cdr3_nt: TGTGCCAGCCAAGCGCAGGGCTCCTACAATGAGCAGTTCTTC

clone_size: -
d_call: TRBD2
v_call: TRBV13
j_call: TRBJ2-1
cdr3_length: 15
cdr3_aa: CASSFSGGAVNEQFF
cdr3_nt: TGTGCCAGCAGCTTTAGCGGGGGGGCGGTTAATGAGCAGTTCTTC

clone_size: -
d_call: -
v_call: TRBV6-1
j_call: TRBJ2-3
cdr3_length: 13
cdr3_aa: CASRDTGSDTQYF
cdr3_nt: TGTGCCAGCAGAGACACAGGGTCAGATACGCAGTATTTT

clone_size: -
d_call: -
v_call: TRBV7-3
j_call: TRBJ2-7
cdr3_length: 13
cdr3_aa: CASSLNAGQKQYF
cdr3_nt: TGTGCCAGCAGCTTAAATGCGGGGCAAAAGCAGTACTTC

clone_size: -
d_call: TRBD1
v_call: TRBV5-6
j_call: TRBJ1-4
cdr3_length: 16
cdr3_aa: CASSYYGQEENEKLFF
cdr3_nt: TGTGCCAGCAGCTACTATGGACAGGAGGAGAACGAAAAACTGTTTTTT

clone_size: -
d_call: -
v_call: TRBV2
j_call: TRBJ1-1
cdr3_length: 16
cdr3_aa: CASSEGETAMNTEAFF
cdr3_nt: TGTGCCAGCAGTGAAGGAGAGACTGCTATGAACACTGAAGCTTTCTTT

clone_size: -
d_call: TRBD2
v_call: TRBV2
j_call: TRBJ2-7
cdr3_length: 15
cdr3_aa: CASSESAGAFYEQYF
cdr3_nt: TGTGCCAGCAGTGAATCAGCGGGGGCCTTTTACGAGCAGTACTTC

clone_size: -
d_call: -
v_call: TRBV25-1
j_call: TRBJ2-1
cdr3_length: 16
cdr3_aa: CASSDATAVHYNEQFF
cdr3_nt: TGTGCCAGCAGTGATGCAACAGCCGTTCACTACAATGAGCAGTTCTTC

clone_size: -
d_call: -
v_call: TRBV5-8
j_call: TRBJ2-1
cdr3_length: 12
cdr3_aa: CASTPGVGTVFF
cdr3_nt: TGTGCCAGCACCCCCGGGGTTGGCACGGTGTTCTTC

clone_size: few
d_call: -
v_call: TRBV5-1
j_call: TRBJ2-2
cdr3_length: 14
cdr3_aa: CASENAGGSGELFF
cdr3_nt: TGCGCCAGCGAGAACGCAGGCGGGTCCGGGGAGCTGTTTTTT

clone_size: few
d_call: TRBD1
v_call: TRBV5-6
j_call: TRBJ1-4
cdr3_length: 15
cdr3_aa: CASSLPGQLNEKLFF
cdr3_nt: TGTGCCAGCAGCTTACCGGGACAGCTTAATGAAAAACTGTTTTTT

clone_size: -
d_call: -
v_call: TRBV2
j_call: TRBJ1-2
cdr3_length: 15
cdr3_aa: CASSDRDTSYYGYTF
cdr3_nt: TGTGCCAGCAGTGATCGGGACACGAGTTACTATGGCTACACCTTC

clone_size: -
d_call: -
v_call: TRBV9
j_call: TRBJ1-3
cdr3_length: 17
cdr3_aa: CASSVEGTRHSGNTIYF
cdr3_nt: TGTGCCAGCAGCGTAGAAGGAACCAGGCACTCTGGAAACACCATATATTTT

clone_size: few
d_call: TRBD2
v_call: TRBV5-1
j_call: TRBJ2-7
cdr3_length: 15
cdr3_aa: CASSNGTSGGYEQYF
cdr3_nt: TGCGCCAGCAGCAACGGGACTAGCGGGGGCTACGAGCAGTACTTC

clone_size: -
d_call: -
v_call: TRBV5-4
j_call: TRBJ2-7
cdr3_length: 15
cdr3_aa: CASSTGVAVSYEQYF
cdr3_nt: TGTGCCAGCAGCACCGGGGTGGCGGTTTCCTACGAGCAGTACTTC

clone_size: -
d_call: TRBD1
v_call: TRBV5-1
j_call: TRBJ1-2
cdr3_length: 15
cdr3_aa: CASSHPDRGSSGYTF
cdr3_nt: TGCGCCAGCAGCCACCCGGACAGGGGGTCGTCTGGCTACACCTTC

clone_size: -
d_call: -
v_call: TRBV11-3
j_call: TRBJ2-3
cdr3_length: 14
cdr3_aa: CASSPGLQSNTQYF
cdr3_nt: TGTGCCAGCAGCCCCGGACTCCAATCGAATACGCAGTATTTT

clone_size: -
d_call: TRBD2
v_call: TRBV15
j_call: TRBJ2-2
cdr3_length: 19
cdr3_aa: CATSGGPERGAANTGELFF
cdr3_nt: TGTGCCACCAGCGGGGGTCCTGAGCGGGGGGCGGCGAACACCGGGGAGCTGTTTTTT

clone_size: -
d_call: TRBD1
v_call: TRBV14
j_call: TRBJ1-2
cdr3_length: 13
cdr3_aa: CASSQVRGYGYTF
cdr3_nt: TGTGCCAGCAGCCAAGTCAGGGGGTATGGCTACACCTTC